These T cell receptor beta chains were read from a single sample in a study of post-analysis software for immune sequencing data. TCRdb redid the calling of the PCR reads with MiXCR, one entry per CDR3 protein. The data hold approximately 730,000 distinct CDR3 sequences, with roughly 29% observed a single time. The sequencing sample was made of blood. These receptor sequences come from a girl between 10 and 17 years old with multiple sclerosis. Each CDR3 is given without its conserved first and last residue.

v_call,j_call,cdr3_aa
TRBV5-5,TRBJ2-2,ASSLDPGRLNTGELF
TRBV29-1,TRBJ2-1,SVSGANNEQF
TRBV9,TRBJ1-5,ASSVDGRFDQPQH
TRBV15,TRBJ2-3,AASGGSQASTDTQY
TRBV29-1,TRBJ1-2,SVGPGQGDYGYT
TRBV2,TRBJ2-1,AGSEAQGRSSYNEQF
TRBV7-2,TRBJ2-3,ASSSLAGTQY
TRBV4-1,TRBJ2-7,ASSQEELAGPSYEQY
TRBV5-4,TRBJ2-5,ASNLTPGRRGETQY
TRBV20-1,TRBJ2-6,SASPGTSSSGANVLT
TRBV5-1,TRBJ2-5,ASSRGGEAQETQY
TRBV5-1,TRBJ1-1,ASSLGQGRPEAF
TRBV7-2,TRBJ2-5,ASSTEGVFETQY
TRBV20-1,TRBJ2-7,SATGVEGYVEQY
TRBV7-2,.,ASSSTGSTGEQY
TRBV5-1,TRBJ2-2,ASSLESGYTGELF
TRBV5-1,TRBJ2-3,ASSLRASTDTQY
TRBV6-5,TRBJ2-3,ASSYSGPAGTGSTDTQY
TRBV6-1,TRBJ1-5,ASLSSASSNQPQH
TRBV7-2,TRBJ2-3,ASSADRQKQY
TRBV12-3/TRBV12-4,TRBJ1-1,ASSSQRGGTEAF
TRBV7-2,TRBJ1-2,ASSSTGQGLSGYT
TRBV2,TRBJ2-1,ASLPSSYNEQF
TRBV15,TRBJ1-5,ATSRDGAGNQPQH
TRBV7-2,TRBJ2-2,ASSIDSGATGELF
TRBV29-1,TRBJ2-3,SVAGTGSSGRADTQY
TRBV5-6,TRBJ2-3,ASSFRGTTMADTQY
TRBV5-1,TRBJ2-1,ASSLSPSSSYNEQF
TRBV7-2,TRBJ2-5,ASSLGASQETQY
TRBV10-2,TRBJ1-1,ASSDPGDADTEAF
TRBV7-2,TRBJ2-3,ASTGVPDTQY
TRBV6-6,TRBJ2-1,ASSKGSGGYNEQF
TRBV20-1,.,SQFYSGRAEVDEQY
TRBV2,TRBJ2-3,TSSEVLAGGPTQY
TRBV5-1,TRBJ2-7,ARGRAYEQY
TRBV6-1,TRBJ2-7,ASSIRAIGEQY
TRBV7-2,TRBJ2-4,ASSLRGGRELQGNIQY
TRBV7-2,TRBJ2-7,ASSLAGFEQY
TRBV6-2/TRBV6-3,TRBJ2-5,ASSSPTLYQETQY
TRBV7-9,TRBJ1-2,ASSFGLQSYGYT
TRBV28,TRBJ1-2,ATGTPTLPNYGYT
TRBV7-2,TRBJ2-4,ASSPGLAANIQY
TRBV27,TRBJ1-1,AGSLGGAHTEAF
TRBV20-1,TRBJ1-1,SARYRLEAF
TRBV16,TRBJ2-1,ASSQWLAEPNNEQF
TRBV5-1,TRBJ1-5,ASSFFPGAGQPQH
TRBV6-2/TRBV6-3,TRBJ1-1,ASSFGFTEAF
TRBV20-1,TRBJ1-2,SPSLRESGYT
TRBV5-1,TRBJ2-3,ASSLRDSSTDTQY
TRBV20-1,TRBJ2-1,RARLIYNEQF
TRBV12-3/TRBV12-4,TRBJ1-2,PSSPSPGGYT
TRBV6-6,TRBJ1-2,ASSPTLLQGYGYT